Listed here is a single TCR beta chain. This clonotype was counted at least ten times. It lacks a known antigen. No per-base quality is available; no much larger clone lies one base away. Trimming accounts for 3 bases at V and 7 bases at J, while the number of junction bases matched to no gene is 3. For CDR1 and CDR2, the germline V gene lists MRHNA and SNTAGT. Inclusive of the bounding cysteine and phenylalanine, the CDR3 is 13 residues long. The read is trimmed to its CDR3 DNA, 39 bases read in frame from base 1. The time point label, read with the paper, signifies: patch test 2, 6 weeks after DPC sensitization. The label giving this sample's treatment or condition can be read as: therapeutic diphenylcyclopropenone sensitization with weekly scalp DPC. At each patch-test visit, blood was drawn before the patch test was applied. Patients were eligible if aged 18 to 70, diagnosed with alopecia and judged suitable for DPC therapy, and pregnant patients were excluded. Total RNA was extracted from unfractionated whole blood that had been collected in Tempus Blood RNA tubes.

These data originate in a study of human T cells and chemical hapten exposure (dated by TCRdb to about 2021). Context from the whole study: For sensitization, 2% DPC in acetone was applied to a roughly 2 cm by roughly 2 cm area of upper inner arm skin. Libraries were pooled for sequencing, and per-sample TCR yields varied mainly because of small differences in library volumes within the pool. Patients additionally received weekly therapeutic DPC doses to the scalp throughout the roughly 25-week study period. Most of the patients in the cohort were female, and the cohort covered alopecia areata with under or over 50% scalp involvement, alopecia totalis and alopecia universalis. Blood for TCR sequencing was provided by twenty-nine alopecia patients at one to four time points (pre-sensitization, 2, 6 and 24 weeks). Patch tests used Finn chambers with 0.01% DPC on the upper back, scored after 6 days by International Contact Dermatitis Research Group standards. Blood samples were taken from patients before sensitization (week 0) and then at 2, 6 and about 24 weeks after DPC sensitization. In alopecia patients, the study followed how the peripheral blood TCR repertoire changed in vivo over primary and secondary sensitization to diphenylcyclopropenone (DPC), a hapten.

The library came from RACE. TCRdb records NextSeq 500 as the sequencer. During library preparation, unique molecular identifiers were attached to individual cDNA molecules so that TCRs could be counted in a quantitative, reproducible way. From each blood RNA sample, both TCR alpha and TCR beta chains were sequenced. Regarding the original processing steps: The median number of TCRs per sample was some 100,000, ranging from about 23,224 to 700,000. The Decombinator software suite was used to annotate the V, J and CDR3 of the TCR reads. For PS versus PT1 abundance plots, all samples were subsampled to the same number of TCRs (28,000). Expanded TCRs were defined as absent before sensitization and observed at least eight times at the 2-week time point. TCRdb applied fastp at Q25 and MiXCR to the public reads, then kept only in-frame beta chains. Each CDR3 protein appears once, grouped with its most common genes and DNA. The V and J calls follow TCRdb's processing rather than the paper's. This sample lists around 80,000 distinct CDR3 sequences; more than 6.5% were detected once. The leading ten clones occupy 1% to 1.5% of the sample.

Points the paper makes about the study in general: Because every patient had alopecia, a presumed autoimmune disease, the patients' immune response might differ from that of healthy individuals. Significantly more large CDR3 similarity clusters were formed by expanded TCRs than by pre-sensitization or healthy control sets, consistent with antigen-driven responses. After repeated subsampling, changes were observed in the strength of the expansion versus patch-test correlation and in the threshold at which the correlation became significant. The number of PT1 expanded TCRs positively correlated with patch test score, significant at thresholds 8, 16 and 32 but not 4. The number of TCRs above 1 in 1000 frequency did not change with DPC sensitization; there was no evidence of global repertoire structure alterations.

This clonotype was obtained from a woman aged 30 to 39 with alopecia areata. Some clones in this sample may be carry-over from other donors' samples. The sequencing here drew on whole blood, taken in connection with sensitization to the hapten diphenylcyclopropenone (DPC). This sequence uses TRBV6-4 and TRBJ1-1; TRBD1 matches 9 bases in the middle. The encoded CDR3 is CASSDLTGGEAFF. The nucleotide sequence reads TGTGCCAGCAGTGATCTGACAGGGGGTGAAGCTTTCTTT.